This passage covers 3 T cell receptor beta chains from one sample sequenced in a study of cytomegalovirus exposure and HLA in healthy donors (TCRdb year 2017). Receptor amplification or capture employed the immunoSEQ multiplex PCR assay. TCRdb's version of the immuneACCESS table is confined to in-frame rearrangements and falls short of the full clone set. An unresolved V gene accounts for under half of the shortfall where checked; the remainder is of unknown origin. The sample records approximately 300,000 clones, about 85% of which are singletons. Clones ranked in the top ten supply roughly 1.2% of the sample. Sequencing input: PBMCs. These TCRs come from a woman aged 25 to 45 in good health and CMV-seropositive.

This clone was seen a single time. This chain links TRBV6-1 with TRBJ1-1; no clear D gene. In germline, CDR1 is MNHNS, CDR2 SASEGT. The CDR3 sequence is 15 residues long. V was pared by 8 bases and J by 2 bases, with 18 bases between. The CDR3 is CASRPDWNYNTEAFF. The CDR3, as DNA: TGTGCCAGCCGCCCAGACTGGAATTATAACACTGAAGCTTTCTTT.

J is TRBJ2-1 and V is TRBV20-1; no clear D. Trimming stripped 4 bases from V and 10 bases from J, with 5 bases between. The CDR3 length is 9 residues. Germline V gives CDR1 DFQATT, CDR2 SNEGSKA (reference sequence). The CDR3 bases are TGCAGTGCTACTCGAGAGCAGTTCTTC. Translating gives CSATREQFF.

This clone has more than one count but fewer than ten. The chain uses TRBV6-1 and TRBJ2-7; 7 positions match TRBD1. Trimming cost V 4 bases and J 3 bases; bases outside gene matches: 6. The CDR3 spans 14 residues. Germline V CDR1 and CDR2: MNHNS, SASEGT. CDR3 protein: CASSALGTDYEQYF. Here the CDR3 DNA reads TGTGCCAGCAGTGCCCTTGGGACAGACTACGAGCAGTACTTC.